A single sample is the source of the 19 T cell receptor beta chains below, sequenced in a study of blood T cells in healthy people across ages. Then a second PCR, running roughly 7 to 11 cycles, was carried out with a sample-barcoded 5' primer and a J-beta primer mix. TCRdb re-called the 5' RACE reads with MiXCR, one entry per CDR3 protein. This sample has 700,000 to 850,000 distinct CDR3 sequences; 36% occur once, and the top ten carry around 13%. Material: blood. The source of these receptors is a man aged 18 to 29 in good health.

This chain links TRBV6-6 with TRBJ1-5, with no clear D. The ends were cut back, 7 bases at V and 3 bases at J, with 13 bases in the middle. Germline-derived CDR1 and CDR2 are MNHNY and SVGAGI (reference sequence). This CDR3 has 14 residues. The CDR3 loop is CASTFSPDNQPQHF. CDR3 coding DNA: TGTGCCAGCACCTTTTCCCCCGACAATCAGCCCCAGCATTTT.

This clonotype was seen a handful of times. The chain joins TRBV20-1 to TRBJ1-5; TRBD1 matches 8 bases. CDR3 length: 13 residues. Germline CDR1 is DFQATT and CDR2 is SNEGSKA (reference sequence). Losses at the gene ends were 6 bases for V and 7 bases for J; bases not matched to a gene: 8. This CDR3 reads CSAPPGGIQPQHF. As DNA, the CDR3 is TGCAGTGCCCCACCAGGGGGCATCCAGCCCCAGCATTTT.

The J gene is TRBJ2-3, the V gene TRBV7-3, with 8 bases identical to TRBD2. This CDR3 spans 17 amino acids. The trim removed 1 base at V and 0 bases at J, leaving 6 bases unmatched. CDR1 is SGHTA, CDR2 FQGTGA, per germline. The CDR3 region is CASSLKGGGTSTDTQYF. The DNA for the CDR3 is TGTGCCAGCAGCTTAAAAGGCGGGGGGACTAGCACAGATACGCAGTATTTT.

The sample holds many counts of this clonotype. The rearrangement joins TRBV12-3 or TRBV12-4 to TRBJ2-7; D may be TRBD2 (6 bases). This CDR3 contains 13 residues. Trimming removed 7 bases at V and 5 bases at J, with 15 bases between. The CDR3 spells CASKDYVFHEQYF. The CDR3 nucleotides are TGTGCCAGCAAGGACTATGTGTTCCACGAGCAGTACTTC.

Many counts were recorded for this clonotype. The J gene is TRBJ2-5, the V gene TRBV12-3 or TRBV12-4; D is possibly TRBD1 (6 bases). V lost 6 bases to trimming and J lost 3 bases, with 14 bases between them. The CDR3 length is 14 residues. DNA of the CDR3: TGTGCCAGCAGCCTAACAGGGACGGAAGAGACCCAGTACTTC. Translation gives CASSLTGTEETQYF.

J is TRBJ2-3 and V is TRBV27; D is perhaps TRBD2 (6 bases). Trimming removed 6 bases from V and 2 bases from J, with 15 bases in between. This CDR3 comprises 15 residues. Germline CDR1 reads MNHEY; CDR2 reads SMNVEV (reference sequence). CDR3 in DNA: TGTGCCAGCAGGCCAAGCGGGCCTGTCACAGATACGCAGTATTTT. It specifies CASRPSGPVTDTQYF.

Written as DNA, the CDR3 is TGCAGTGCCCCAGGGGACAGGGCAAGCTATGGCTACACCTTC. Translating it yields CSAPGDRASYGYTF. The V and J genes are TRBV20-1 and TRBJ1-2; 9 bases line up with TRBD1. V shed 6 bases and J 4 bases; nucleotides not matched to a gene: 9. Per germline, CDR1 DFQATT and CDR2 SNEGSKA (reference sequence). CDR3 length: 14 amino acids.

The gene calls are TRBV10-3 and TRBJ1-5; TRBD1 is a possible D gene (6 bases). The germline V and J ends were trimmed by 0 bases and 4 bases, with 10 bases remaining between them. CDR3 length: 15 amino acids. CDR1 and CDR2 (germline): ENHRY, SYGVKD. The chain's CDR3 is CAISESKDRNQPQHF. The CDR3 bases are TGTGCCATCAGTGAGTCGAAAGACAGGAATCAGCCCCAGCATTTT.

The chain has TRBV4-3 and TRBJ1-1; D call uncertain. V lost 8 bases and J lost 4, with 11 bases in between. The CDR3 consists of 12 residues. From germline, CDR1 is LGHNA and CDR2 YSLEER. The CDR3 here is CASGYSGTEAFF. The CDR3 DNA follows: TGCGCCAGCGGCTACAGCGGCACTGAAGCTTTCTTT.

Worth noting for this clonotype: One end of the junction varies from germline; a read error may be responsible. The chain has TRBV14 and TRBJ2-3, with 7 bases fitting TRBD1. The CDR3 spans 17 residues. In germline, CDR1 is SGHDN, CDR2 FVKESK. The CDR3: CAGSQAQPLRGPDTQYF. In nucleotides, the CDR3 is TGTGCCGGCAGCCAAGCACAACCTTTAAGGGGGCCAGATACGCAGTATTTT.

This clonotype was detected ten times or more. The genes are TRBV12-3 or TRBV12-4 and TRBJ2-7; D may be TRBD1 or TRBD2 (5 bases each). This CDR3 comprises 14 residues. The V and J ends lost 1 base and 5 bases respectively, with 12 bases between them. CDR3 nucleotide sequence: TGTGCCAGCAGTTTAGAGGGACCCCGCCACGAGCAGTACTTC. Protein sequence: CASSLEGPRHEQYF.

The chain is built from TRBV12-3 or TRBV12-4 and TRBJ2-2; TRBD1 might be the D (5 bases). There are 14 residues in the CDR3. Trimming took off 3 bases at V and 1 base at J, with 6 bases between the two ends. This CDR3 is CASSFDRNTGELFF. The CDR3 region has the DNA TGTGCCAGCAGTTTCGACAGGAACACCGGGGAGCTGTTTTTT.

The rearrangement joins TRBV7-9 to TRBJ2-5; 7 bases fit TRBD1. Trimming cost V 4 bases and J 1 base; bases outside gene matches: 9. CDR3 length: 16 amino acids. Germline CDR1 is SEHNR and CDR2 is FQNEAQ (reference sequence). The CDR3 DNA follows: TGTGCCAGCAGCTCCGACAAACGACAGGGCCAAGAGACCCAGTACTTC. Translation: CASSSDKRQGQETQYF. Full variable domain (rest looked up from reference TRBV7-9 and TRBJ2-5): DTGVSQNPRHKITKRGQNVTFRCDPISEHNRLYWYRQTLGQGPEFLTYFQNEAQLEKSRLLSDRFSAERPKGSFSTLEIQRTEQGDSAMYLCASSSDKRQGQETQYFGPGTRLLVL.

This clonotype has only a few counts. CDR3 in amino acids: CASSPHPPTGELFF. For the CDR3, the DNA is TGCGCCAGCAGCCCTCATCCCCCTACCGGGGAGCTGTTTTTT. The chain has TRBV4-3 and TRBJ2-2; D call uncertain. The CDR3 consists of 14 residues. Germline V gene lookup returns CDR1 LGHNA and CDR2 YSLEER. The V and J ends lost 4 bases and 5 bases respectively, with 11 bases between them.

This clonotype has just one count. The V and J genes are TRBV7-2 and TRBJ1-4; D is possibly TRBD1 (6 bases). The CDR3 runs 14 residues. V was trimmed by 2 bases and J by 7 bases, leaving 11 bases between them. Germline V gene lookup returns CDR1 SGHTA and CDR2 FQGNSA. CDR3 protein: CASSLSGEGEKLFF. As DNA, the CDR3 is TGTGCCAGCAGCTTATCAGGGGAGGGTGAAAAACTGTTTTTT.

V is TRBV6-5 and J is TRBJ2-1; 10 nucleotides align to TRBD1. J lost 6 bases, V lost 5 bases, and 7 bases had no gene match. Germline V gene data show CDR1 as MNHEY and CDR2 as SVGAGI. This CDR3 is built from 15 residues. The CDR3: CASSRGGQGGNEQFF. Written as DNA, the CDR3 is TGTGCCAGCAGTAGAGGAGGACAGGGGGGCAATGAGCAGTTCTTC.

The J gene is TRBJ2-7, the V gene TRBV7-8; a weak D match, TRBD2 (7 bases). The end of the DNA is better explained by TRBJ2-5, so the J call may be wrong. The CDR3 contains 14 residues. CDR1 and CDR2 from the germline V gene are SGHVS and FQNEAQ. The CDR3 reads CASSFGGPRETQYF. In DNA, the CDR3 is TGTGCCAGCAGCTTCGGGGGGCCAAGGGAGACCCAGTACTTC.

This clonotype showed up many times. J is TRBJ1-4 and V is TRBV12-3 or TRBV12-4; D not certain. Trimming left V 6 bases short and J 4 bases short, with 9 bases between. This CDR3 contains 13 residues. The CDR3 nucleotides are TGTGCCAGCAGCCCTCGAGTTAATGAAAAACTGTTTTTT. It codes for CASSPRVNEKLFF.

The rearrangement uses TRBV14 and TRBJ2-5; D might be TRBD1 or TRBD2, each matching 5 bases. Germline CDR1 reads SGHDN; CDR2 reads FVKESK. CDR3 length: 16 residues. V lost 4 bases and J lost 11, with 26 bases in between. CDR3 sequence (DNA): TGTGCCAGCAGCCTTACTTTAACGGGACGCAACAATGAGCAGTACTTC. It translates to CASSLTLTGRNNEQYF.